The clone carrying this T cell receptor beta chain turned up a few times. The same CDR3 also results from other DNA sequences found in this sample. These data belong to a study of shared clonotypes between healthy human individuals. This CDR3 spans 11 amino acids. Trimming left V 6 bases short and J 2 bases short, with 7 bases between. Looked up from germline, CDR1 is DFQATT and CDR2 is SNEGSKA (reference sequence). Source study methods: ImmunoSEQ output held junction-only sequences without quality scores, so filtering differed. Here immunoSEQ multiplex PCR was the method, and the copy in TCRdb shows in-frame clones only, minus some. The V and J calls and clone size come from that table; D and trimming were worked out from the DNA. The table records approximately 2,300,000 clones, approximately 90% of them present only once. CD45RA-negative memory and CD45RA+ naive subsets were split from the CD4+ cells.

The rearrangement joins TRBV20-1 to TRBJ1-2, with unresolved D. Sample: naive CD4+ T cells from PBMCs. Subset: CD45RA+ positively selected. The receptor was derived from a man in his late teens or twenties in good health. Some clones in this sample may be carry-over from other donors' samples. The DNA for the CDR3 is TGCAGTGCACCCCCGAACTATGGCTACACCTTC. Translation gives CSAPPNYGYTF.